The present TCR beta chain was sequenced within a study of T cell responses to AZD1222 COVID-19 vaccine. Overall study findings and caveats: Regions left unmutated in variants are reportedly the target of nearly half of spike-specific TCRs. Following two doses of AZD1222, Spike-specific TCR breadth and depth rose. Most donors were white British and more were female, and clonal diversity was possibly underestimated.

This CDR3 spans 16 amino acids. Per germline, CDR1 LNHDA and CDR2 SQIVND (reference sequence). Losses at the gene ends were 4 bases for V and 2 bases for J; bases not matched to a gene: 2. Recipients boosted at about 4 weeks or about 12 weeks are pooled. Sequenced by immunoSEQ multiplex PCR; TCRdb stores in-frame clones only, minus some. The profile shows approximately 140,000 clones, roughly nine tenths of them singletons. As to this clone: The antigen remains unidentified.

This material consisted of peripheral blood, taken 28 days after the second AZD1222 dose. This TCR came from an adult who received the AZD1222 COVID-19 vaccine. The chain employs TRBV19 and TRBJ1-6, with 10 nucleotides matching TRBD1. CDR3: CASSRTGGTYNSPLHF. The CDR3 DNA follows: TGTGCCAGTAGTAGGACAGGGGGAACCTATAATTCACCCCTCCACTTT.